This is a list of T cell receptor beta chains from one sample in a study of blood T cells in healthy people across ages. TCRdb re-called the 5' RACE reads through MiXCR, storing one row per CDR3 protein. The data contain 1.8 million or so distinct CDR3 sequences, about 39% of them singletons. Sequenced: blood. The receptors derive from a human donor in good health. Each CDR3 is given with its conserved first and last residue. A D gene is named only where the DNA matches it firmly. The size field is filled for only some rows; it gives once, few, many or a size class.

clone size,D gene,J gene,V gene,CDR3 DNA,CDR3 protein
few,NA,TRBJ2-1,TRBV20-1,TGCAGTGCTAGAGGGGGCAAGGGTAGGCATGAGCAGTTCTTC,CSARGGKGRHEQFF
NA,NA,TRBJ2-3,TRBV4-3,TGCGCCAGCAGCCAAGATTTCAGCAGGGGCTGGGGCAGTACGCAGTATTTT,CASSQDFSRGWGSTQYF
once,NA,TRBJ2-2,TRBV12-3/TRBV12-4,TGTGCCAGCAGTTTGAGGAAGAACACCGGGGAGCTGTTTTTT,CASSLRKNTGELFF
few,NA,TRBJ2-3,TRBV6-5,TGTGCCAGCACCCAACTAGTCGGGGGATTAGCAGATACGCAGTATTTT,CASTQLVGGLADTQYF
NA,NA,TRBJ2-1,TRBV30,TGTGCCTGGAGTCCTGGTACGGAGCAGTTCTTC,CAWSPGTEQFF
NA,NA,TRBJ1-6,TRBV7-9,TGTGCCAGCAGCCCCATTCAGGGCTCGAGAATCCACTTT,CASSPIQGSRIHF
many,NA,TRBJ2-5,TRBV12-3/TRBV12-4,TGCGCCAGCAGCAGCGGTCGGAGGGAGACCCAGTACTTC,CASSSGRRETQYF
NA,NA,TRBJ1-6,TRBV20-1,TGCAGTGCTAGAGTTTACAGCTCCTATAATTCACCCCTCCACTTT,CSARVYSSYNSPLHF
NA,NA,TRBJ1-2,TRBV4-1,TGCGCCAGCAGCCCTCACTTCAGGGCGTCGGATGGCTACACCTTC,CASSPHFRASDGYTF
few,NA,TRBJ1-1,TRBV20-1,TGCAGTGCTAGAGACCCGGACAGTCCGACGAACACTGAAGCTTTCTTT,CSARDPDSPTNTEAFF
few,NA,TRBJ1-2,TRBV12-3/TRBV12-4,TGTGCCAGCAGTTTCTATTCTCGGGCTGGCTACACCTTC,CASSFYSRAGYTF
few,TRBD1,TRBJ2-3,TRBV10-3,TGTGCCATCAGTGAGTCATGGACAGGGGTAGAAGCAGATACGCAGTATTTT,CAISESWTGVEADTQYF
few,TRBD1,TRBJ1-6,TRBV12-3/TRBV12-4,TGTGCCAGCAGTACCGGACAGGGGGTAGGGTCACCCCTCCACTTT,CASSTGQGVGSPLHF
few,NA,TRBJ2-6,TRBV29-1,TGCAGCGTTGAAGGGGGGGTGTCTGGGGCCAACGTCCTGACTTTC,CSVEGGVSGANVLTF
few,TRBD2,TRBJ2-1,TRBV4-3,TGCGCCAGCAGCCAGACCCGAGCGGGGGGACTCCACAATGAGCAGTTCTTC,CASSQTRAGGLHNEQFF